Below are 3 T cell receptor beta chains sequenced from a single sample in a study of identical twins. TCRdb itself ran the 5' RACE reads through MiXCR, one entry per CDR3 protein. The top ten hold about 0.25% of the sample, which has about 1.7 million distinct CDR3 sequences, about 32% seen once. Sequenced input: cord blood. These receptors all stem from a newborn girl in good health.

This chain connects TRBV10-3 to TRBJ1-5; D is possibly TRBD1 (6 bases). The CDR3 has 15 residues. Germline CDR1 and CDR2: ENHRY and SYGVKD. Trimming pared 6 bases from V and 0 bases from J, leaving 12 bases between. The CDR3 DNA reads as TGTGCCATCAGCCCACAGGGATATAGCAATCAGCCCCAGCATTTT. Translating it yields CAISPQGYSNQPQHF.

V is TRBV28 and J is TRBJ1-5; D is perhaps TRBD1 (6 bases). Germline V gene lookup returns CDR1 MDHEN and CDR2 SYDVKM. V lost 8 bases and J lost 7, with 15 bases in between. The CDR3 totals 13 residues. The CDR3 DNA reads TGTGCCAGCGGACCAGGGGTTCGGCAGCCCCAGCATTTT. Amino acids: CASGPGVRQPQHF.

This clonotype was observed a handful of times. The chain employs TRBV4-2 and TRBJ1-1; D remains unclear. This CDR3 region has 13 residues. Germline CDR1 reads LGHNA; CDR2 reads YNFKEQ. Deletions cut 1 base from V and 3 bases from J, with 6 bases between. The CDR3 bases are TGTGCCAGCAGCCAAGCGCGGGACACTGAAGCTTTCTTT. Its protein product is CASSQARDTEAFF.